Listed below are T cell receptor beta chains from one sample, sequenced in a study of cytomegalovirus exposure and HLA in healthy donors. TCRdb's copy holds only in-frame clones and misses some; the assay was immunoSEQ multiplex PCR. The data show 200,000 to 250,000 clones, with around 77% seen just once and roughly 3% held by the top ten. Sequencing used PBMCs. The receptors were sampled from a woman in her 30s in good health and CMV-seronegative. The CDR3 runs from the conserved cysteine through the conserved F or W. A D gene is named only where the DNA matches it firmly. The size entry is marked missing in some rows and otherwise reads once, few, many or a size class.

D: NA
J: TRBJ2-5
size: NA
V: TRBV7-9
CDR3: CASSFRETQYF
DNA: TGTGCCAGCAGCTTCCGGGAGACCCAGTACTTC

D: TRBD2
J: TRBJ2-3
size: NA
V: TRBV5-1
CDR3: CASSLEGRGYTDTQYF
DNA: TGCGCCAGCAGCTTGGAGGGGAGGGGCTACACAGATACGCAGTATTTT

D: NA
J: TRBJ2-1
size: once
V: TRBV28
CDR3: CASSFSREYHNEQFF
DNA: TGTGCCAGCAGTTTCAGCAGGGAATACCACAATGAGCAGTTCTTC

D: NA
J: TRBJ2-6
size: NA
V: TRBV6-6
CDR3: CASSYSEGSGANVLTF
DNA: TGTGCCAGCAGTTATTCGGAGGGCTCTGGGGCCAACGTCCTGACTTTC

D: NA
J: TRBJ1-5
size: NA
V: TRBV7-2
CDR3: CASSGLYQPQHF
DNA: TGTGCCAGCAGCGGCCTTTATCAGCCCCAGCATTTT

D: NA
J: TRBJ2-7
size: once
V: TRBV4-1
CDR3: CASSPLGGPPSYEQYF
DNA: TGCGCCAGCAGCCCCCTGGGGGGGCCTCCTTCCTACGAGCAGTACTTC

D: TRBD1
J: TRBJ1-5
size: once
V: TRBV6-6
CDR3: CASSYRGYNQPQHF
DNA: TGTGCCAGCAGCTACAGGGGGTATAATCAGCCCCAGCATTTT

D: NA
J: TRBJ2-7
size: NA
V: TRBV2
CDR3: CASSLLAPEQYF
DNA: TGTGCCAGCAGTTTACTAGCACCCGAGCAGTACTTC

D: NA
J: TRBJ2-7
size: NA
V: TRBV6-1
CDR3: CASIRTGSSYEQYF
DNA: TGTGCCAGCATCCGGACGGGGTCCTCCTACGAGCAGTACTTC

D: NA
J: TRBJ2-3
size: NA
V: TRBV5-6
CDR3: CASSSTRGSTDTQYF
DNA: TGTGCCAGCAGCTCGACTAGGGGCAGCACAGATACGCAGTATTTT

D: NA
J: TRBJ1-3
size: NA
V: TRBV5-1
CDR3: CASSLVGTRGNTIYF
DNA: TGCGCCAGCAGCTTGGTAGGGACAAGAGGAAACACCATATATTTT

D: TRBD2
J: TRBJ2-3
size: NA
V: TRBV9
CDR3: CASSVAHGGYTDTQYF
DNA: TGTGCCAGCAGCGTAGCACACGGGGGGTACACAGATACGCAGTATTTT

D: TRBD1
J: TRBJ1-2
size: NA
V: TRBV2
CDR3: CASTERTGDYGYTF
DNA: TGTGCCAGCACCGAACGGACAGGGGACTATGGCTACACCTTC

D: TRBD1
J: TRBJ2-7
size: NA
V: TRBV7-9
CDR3: CASSPRQGARNEQYF
DNA: TGTGCCAGCAGCCCCCGACAGGGGGCTCGGAACGAGCAGTACTTC

D: TRBD1
J: TRBJ1-2
size: once
V: TRBV29-1
CDR3: CSVWTGDANYGYTF
DNA: TGCAGCGTTTGGACAGGAGATGCTAACTATGGCTACACCTTC

D: TRBD1
J: TRBJ1-1
size: NA
V: TRBV6-5
CDR3: CASSSTGGAFF
DNA: TGTGCCAGCAGTTCAACAGGGGGAGCTTTCTTT

D: TRBD2
J: TRBJ2-7
size: NA
V: TRBV5-1
CDR3: CASSLASGGTISYEQYF
DNA: TGCGCCAGCAGCTTGGCTAGCGGGGGGACTATCTCCTACGAGCAGTACTTC

D: TRBD2
J: TRBJ2-3
size: NA
V: TRBV10-2
CDR3: CASSGTSGGVTDTQYF
DNA: TGCGCCAGCTCCGGGACTAGCGGGGGGGTCACAGATACGCAGTATTTT

D: NA
J: TRBJ1-5
size: NA
V: TRBV30
CDR3: CAWGHINRPQHF
DNA: TGTGCCTGGGGACACATCAATCGGCCCCAGCATTTT

D: NA
J: TRBJ2-7
size: NA
V: TRBV10-3
CDR3: CAIIRGSQGGHEQYF
DNA: TGTGCCATCATTAGAGGATCCCAGGGAGGCCACGAGCAGTACTTC

D: NA
J: TRBJ1-1
size: NA
V: TRBV11-2
CDR3: CASSFYREMDTEAFF
DNA: TGTGCCAGCAGCTTTTACAGGGAGATGGACACTGAAGCTTTCTTT

D: TRBD2
J: TRBJ2-1
size: NA
V: TRBV27
CDR3: CASSPGLGTYNEQFF
DNA: TGTGCCAGCAGTCCGGGACTAGGAACCTACAATGAGCAGTTCTTC

D: NA
J: TRBJ1-2
size: NA
V: TRBV6-6
CDR3: CASRQRNIREEGYTF
DNA: TGTGCCAGCAGACAACGCAACATTAGGGAGGAAGGCTACACCTTC

D: NA
J: TRBJ2-1
size: NA
V: TRBV7-9
CDR3: CASSLSSNEQFF
DNA: TGTGCCAGCAGCCTTAGTAGCAATGAGCAGTTCTTC

D: NA
J: TRBJ2-6
size: NA
V: TRBV5-6
CDR3: CASSPTGSGANVLTF
DNA: TGTGCCAGCAGCCCGACGGGCTCTGGGGCCAACGTCCTGACTTTC

D: NA
J: TRBJ1-1
size: NA
V: TRBV27
CDR3: CASSLLFGEEAFF
DNA: TGTGCCAGCAGTCTCCTATTCGGTGAAGAAGCTTTCTTT

D: TRBD2
J: TRBJ2-7
size: few
V: TRBV13
CDR3: CASSTLAGYEQYF
DNA: TGTGCCAGCAGCACTCTAGCGGGGTACGAGCAGTACTTC

D: TRBD1
J: TRBJ1-5
size: NA
V: TRBV27
CDR3: CASSHFDRGGNQPQHF
DNA: TGTGCCAGCAGCCATTTCGACAGGGGCGGCAATCAGCCCCAGCATTTT

D: NA
J: TRBJ1-4
size: NA
V: TRBV30
CDR3: CAWSVMPGGFEKLFF
DNA: TGTGCCTGGAGTGTAATGCCCGGCGGGTTTGAAAAACTGTTTTTT

D: TRBD2
J: TRBJ2-1
size: NA
V: TRBV4-2
CDR3: CASSLGLAGEVDEQFF
DNA: TGTGCCAGCAGCCTCGGACTAGCGGGAGAGGTCGATGAGCAGTTCTTC

D: TRBD2
J: TRBJ2-1
size: once
V: TRBV10-3
CDR3: CAISGGVYNEQFF
DNA: TGTGCCATCTCCGGGGGGGTCTACAATGAGCAGTTCTTC

D: NA
J: TRBJ1-1
size: NA
V: TRBV5-4
CDR3: CASSPGGTHTEAFF
DNA: TGTGCCAGCAGCCCCGGAGGGACGCACACTGAAGCTTTCTTT

D: NA
J: TRBJ2-6
size: NA
V: TRBV2
CDR3: CASIAYSGANVLTF
DNA: TGTGCCAGCATTGCGTACTCTGGGGCCAACGTCCTGACTTTC

D: NA
J: TRBJ2-5
size: NA
V: TRBV6-1
CDR3: CASSPGQTQETQYF
DNA: TGTGCCAGCAGTCCGGGACAAACCCAAGAGACCCAGTACTTC

D: NA
J: TRBJ2-2
size: NA
V: TRBV10-3
CDR3: CAISESLGRAGELFF
DNA: TGTGCCATCAGTGAGTCGTTGGGGCGCGCCGGGGAGCTGTTTTTT

D: TRBD1
J: TRBJ2-7
size: once
V: TRBV6-8
CDR3: CASSFPGTAREQYF
DNA: TGTGCCAGCAGTTTCCCCGGGACAGCCCGCGAGCAGTACTTC

D: TRBD1
J: TRBJ1-1
size: NA
V: TRBV19
CDR3: CASNPRTGRTFF
DNA: TGTGCCAGTAACCCGAGGACAGGGAGGACTTTCTTT

D: TRBD1
J: TRBJ1-1
size: NA
V: TRBV7-9
CDR3: CASSRVPGTGGRSTEAFF
DNA: TGTGCCAGCAGCCGAGTCCCCGGGACAGGGGGCAGGAGCACTGAAGCTTTCTTT

D: TRBD1
J: TRBJ2-7
size: NA
V: TRBV5-8
CDR3: CASSTIPMTGVYEQYF
DNA: TGTGCCAGCAGCACTATCCCTATGACAGGGGTCTACGAGCAGTACTTC

D: TRBD1
J: TRBJ2-1
size: few
V: TRBV29-1
CDR3: CSVRDRAYNEQFF
DNA: TGCAGCGTTAGGGACAGAGCCTACAATGAGCAGTTCTTC

D: NA
J: TRBJ2-2
size: NA
V: TRBV29-1
CDR3: CSVEAGGLTGELFF
DNA: TGCAGCGTTGAAGCCGGGGGGCTGACCGGGGAGCTGTTTTTT

D: NA
J: TRBJ2-7
size: NA
V: TRBV9
CDR3: CASSVGTAAYEQYF
DNA: TGTGCCAGCAGCGTAGGGACAGCGGCCTACGAGCAGTACTTC

D: TRBD1
J: TRBJ1-2
size: NA
V: TRBV7-3
CDR3: CASSRQGVYGYTF
DNA: TGTGCCAGCAGCCGACAGGGTGTCTATGGCTACACCTTC

D: NA
J: TRBJ1-1
size: NA
V: TRBV6-1
CDR3: CASTLPGFLVF
DNA: TGTGCCAGCACCCTACCGGGGTTTTTAGTCTTT